This T cell receptor (beta chain) was profiled in a study of OX40 agonist ivuxolimab in advanced cancers. Using immunoSEQ multiplex PCR, the repertoire was profiled, and TCRdb retains in-frame clones only, with some absent. The sample records tens of thousands of clones, around 87% being singletons. V shed 7 bases and J 3 bases; nucleotides not matched to a gene: 10. The germline V gene encodes CDR1 MNHEY and CDR2 SVGAGI. CDR3 size: 15 residues. With respect to this clone: Antigen unknown.

Study-level findings and limits: Antigen specificity of clonally expanded peripheral T cells was not established.

The starting material was CD4+ or CD8+ T cells sorted from blood, obtained in a trial of the OX40 agonist ivuxolimab. The clonotype originates from an adult with an advanced solid tumor such as melanoma, head and neck, liver or kidney cancer. The gene calls are TRBV6-5 and TRBJ2-7; the match to TRBD2 covers 9 bases. This CDR3 is CASKKIAGVIYEQYF. In DNA form, the CDR3 reads TGTGCCAGCAAAAAAATAGCGGGAGTAATCTACGAGCAGTACTTC.